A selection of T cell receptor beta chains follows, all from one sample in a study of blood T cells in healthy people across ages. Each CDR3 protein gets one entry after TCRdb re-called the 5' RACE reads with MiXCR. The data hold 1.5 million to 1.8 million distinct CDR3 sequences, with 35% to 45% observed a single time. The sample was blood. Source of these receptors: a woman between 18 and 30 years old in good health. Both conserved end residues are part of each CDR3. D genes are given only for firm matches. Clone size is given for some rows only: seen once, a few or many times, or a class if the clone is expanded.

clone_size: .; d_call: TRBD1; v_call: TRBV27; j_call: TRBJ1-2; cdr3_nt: TGTGCCAGCAGTTTACGGACAGGGGGCTACTATGGCTACACCTTC; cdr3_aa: CASSLRTGGYYGYTF
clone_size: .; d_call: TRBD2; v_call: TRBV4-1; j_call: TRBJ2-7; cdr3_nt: TGCGCCAGCGCTGATAGCGGGAACTACGAGCAGTACTTC; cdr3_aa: CASADSGNYEQYF
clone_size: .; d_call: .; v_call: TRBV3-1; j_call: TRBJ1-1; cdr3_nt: TGTGCCAGCAGCCCAATGCTACAGGAGAGAAACACTGAAGCTTTCTTT; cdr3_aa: CASSPMLQERNTEAFF
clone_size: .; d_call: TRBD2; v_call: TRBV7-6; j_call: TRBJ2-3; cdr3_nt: TGTGCCAGCTCCGGACTAGCGGGGGGCCATGGCACAGATACGCAGTATTTT; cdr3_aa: CASSGLAGGHGTDTQYF
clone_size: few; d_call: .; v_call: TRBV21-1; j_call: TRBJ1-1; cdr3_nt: TGTGCCAGCAGCAACTTACAGGGCAATGGTCTCAACACTGAAGCTTTCTTT; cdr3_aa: CASSNLQGNGLNTEAFF
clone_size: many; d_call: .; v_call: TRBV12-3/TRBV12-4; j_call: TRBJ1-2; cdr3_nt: TGTGCCAGCAGTTCTAGGCTCCCGGGTCGCTATGGCTACACCTTC; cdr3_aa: CASSSRLPGRYGYTF
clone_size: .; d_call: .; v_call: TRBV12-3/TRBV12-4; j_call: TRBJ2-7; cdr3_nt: TGTGCCAGCAGCCCCTTAGCGTTTTCGGTTGCCGAGCAGTACTTC; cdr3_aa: CASSPLAFSVAEQYF
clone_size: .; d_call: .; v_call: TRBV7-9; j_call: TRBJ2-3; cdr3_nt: TGTGCCAGCAGCCTCAGGGACCTCCAAAATACGCAGTATTTT; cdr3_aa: CASSLRDLQNTQYF
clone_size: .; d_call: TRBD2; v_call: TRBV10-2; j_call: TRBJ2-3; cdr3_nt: TGCGCCAGCAGAGCCCCAGTAGCGGGAACCCATAGCACAGATACGCAGTATTTT; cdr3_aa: CASRAPVAGTHSTDTQYF
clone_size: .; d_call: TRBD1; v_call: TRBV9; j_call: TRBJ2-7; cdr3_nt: TGTGCCAGCAGCGTAGGAACAGGGGGCTACAATGAGCAGTACTTC; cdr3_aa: CASSVGTGGYNEQYF
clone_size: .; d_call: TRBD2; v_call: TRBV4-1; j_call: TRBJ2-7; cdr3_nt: TGCGCCAGCAGCCTAGGACTAGCGGGAGGCGGTGAGCAGTACTTC; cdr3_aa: CASSLGLAGGGEQYF
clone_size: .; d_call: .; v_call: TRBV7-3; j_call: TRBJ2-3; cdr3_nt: TGTGCCAGCAGCCAGGGGGGGGGTGTAAGCACAGATACGCAGTATTTT; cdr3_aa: CASSQGGGVSTDTQYF
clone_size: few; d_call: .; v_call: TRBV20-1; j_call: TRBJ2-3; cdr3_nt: TGCAGTGCTAGAGGAAGGAGGTGGGGGGGCACAGATACGCAGTATTTT; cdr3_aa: CSARGRRWGGTDTQYF
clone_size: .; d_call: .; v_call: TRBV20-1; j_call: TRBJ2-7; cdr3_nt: TGCAGCGCTCCCCTCTCCTACAATGAGCAGTACTTC; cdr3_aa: CSAPLSYNEQYF
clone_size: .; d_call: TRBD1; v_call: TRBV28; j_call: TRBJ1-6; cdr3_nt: TGTGCCAGCAGTTTATCTGACAGGGTCCTCTCACCCCTCCACTTT; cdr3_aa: CASSLSDRVLSPLHF
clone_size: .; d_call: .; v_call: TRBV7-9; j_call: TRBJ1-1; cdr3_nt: TGTGCCGGCAGCTTAGATCGGTCCACGGCTTTCTTT; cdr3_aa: CAGSLDRSTAFF
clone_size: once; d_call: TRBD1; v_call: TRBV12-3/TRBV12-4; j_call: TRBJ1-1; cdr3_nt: TGTGCCAGCAGTGACCTTGGGACAGGGAACACTGAAGCTTTCTTT; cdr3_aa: CASSDLGTGNTEAFF
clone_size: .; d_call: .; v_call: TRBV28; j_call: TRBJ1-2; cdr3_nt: TGTGCCAGCAGTTTCCTCTCCCACAGGGAAGGGGATGGCTACACCTTC; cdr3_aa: CASSFLSHREGDGYTF
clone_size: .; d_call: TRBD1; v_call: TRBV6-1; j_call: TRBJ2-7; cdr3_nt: TGTGCCAGCAGTGTACGTGACAGGGCCTCCTACGAGCAGTACTTC; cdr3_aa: CASSVRDRASYEQYF
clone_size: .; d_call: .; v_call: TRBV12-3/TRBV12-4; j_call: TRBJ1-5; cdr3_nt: TGTGCCAGCAGTTTAATGATGGGGGGCGATCAGCCCCAGCATTTT; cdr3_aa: CASSLMMGGDQPQHF
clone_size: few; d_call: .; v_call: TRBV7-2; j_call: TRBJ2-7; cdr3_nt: TGTGCCAGCAGCACTTTAAGGGTTGGAGAGCAGTACTTC; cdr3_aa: CASSTLRVGEQYF
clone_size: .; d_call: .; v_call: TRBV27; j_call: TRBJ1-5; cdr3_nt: TGTGCCAGCAGTTCGGACCGGAGAAGGAGCAATCAGCCCCAGCATTTT; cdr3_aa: CASSSDRRRSNQPQHF
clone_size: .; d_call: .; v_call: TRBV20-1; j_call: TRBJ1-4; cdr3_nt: TGCAGCGCTAGGGCGGGAGGGGCTAATGAAAAACTGTTTTTT; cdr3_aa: CSARAGGANEKLFF
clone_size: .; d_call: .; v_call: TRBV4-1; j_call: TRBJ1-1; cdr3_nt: TGCGCCAGCAGCCAACCCACGGGGCAGACTGAAGCTTTCTTT; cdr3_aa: CASSQPTGQTEAFF
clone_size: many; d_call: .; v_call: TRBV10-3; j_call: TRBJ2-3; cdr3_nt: TGTGCCATCAGTGCGACTGGCCCAGATACGCAGTATTTT; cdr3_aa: CAISATGPDTQYF
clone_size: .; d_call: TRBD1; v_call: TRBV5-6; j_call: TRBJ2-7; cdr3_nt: TGTGCCAGCAGCTTGTTGGGACAGGACCCTGAGGAGCAGTACTTC; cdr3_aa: CASSLLGQDPEEQYF
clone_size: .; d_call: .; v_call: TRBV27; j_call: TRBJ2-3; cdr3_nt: TGTGCCAGCAGGTTCGCAGGGTGGGATACAGATACGCAGTATTTT; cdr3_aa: CASRFAGWDTDTQYF
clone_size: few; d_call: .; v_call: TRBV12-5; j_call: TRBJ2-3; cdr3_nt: TGTGCTAGTGGTTTGCCTCTCGGGGTCCCGAGAGTAACAGATACGCAGTATTTT; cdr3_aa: CASGLPLGVPRVTDTQYF
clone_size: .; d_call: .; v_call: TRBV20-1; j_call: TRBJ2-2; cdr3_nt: TGCAGTGCTAGAAAGCCACTGGGGCCCGGGGAGCTGTTTTTT; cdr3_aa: CSARKPLGPGELFF
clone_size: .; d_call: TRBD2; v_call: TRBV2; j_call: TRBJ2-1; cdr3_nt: TGTGCCAGCAGAAATAGCGGGGGCTCCTACAATGAGCAGTTCTTC; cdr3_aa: CASRNSGGSYNEQFF
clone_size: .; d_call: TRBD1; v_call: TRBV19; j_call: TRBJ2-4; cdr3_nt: TGTGCCAGCACCAAATCCGGGACAGGCAACATTCAGTACTTC; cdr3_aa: CASTKSGTGNIQYF
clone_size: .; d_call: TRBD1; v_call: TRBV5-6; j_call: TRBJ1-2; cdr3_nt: TGTGCCAGCTACAGGCTTCCATTTGGGACAGCAAAGAACTATGGCTACACCTTC; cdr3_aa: CASYRLPFGTAKNYGYTF
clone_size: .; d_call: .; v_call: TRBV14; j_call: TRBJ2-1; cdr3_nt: TGTGCCAGCAGCCAAGAGAGCGCCTCCTACAATGGGCAGTTCTTC; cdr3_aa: CASSQESASYNGQFF
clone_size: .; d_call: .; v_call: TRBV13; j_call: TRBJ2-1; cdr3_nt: TGTGCCAGCAGCCTGGGGGCTCCCTACAATGAGCAGTTCTTC; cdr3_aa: CASSLGAPYNEQFF
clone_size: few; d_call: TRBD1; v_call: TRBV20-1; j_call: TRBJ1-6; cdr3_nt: TGCAGTGCTCTCAGGGACAGTAATTCACCCCTCCACTTT; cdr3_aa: CSALRDSNSPLHF
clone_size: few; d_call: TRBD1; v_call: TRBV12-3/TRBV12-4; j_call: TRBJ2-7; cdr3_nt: TGTGCCAGCAGTTTCGACAGGGGGGCCTACGAGCAGTACTTC; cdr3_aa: CASSFDRGAYEQYF
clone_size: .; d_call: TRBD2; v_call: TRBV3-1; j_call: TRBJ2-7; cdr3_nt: TGTGCCAGCAGCCAAGGACCTAGCGGCTACGAGCAGTACTTC; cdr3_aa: CASSQGPSGYEQYF
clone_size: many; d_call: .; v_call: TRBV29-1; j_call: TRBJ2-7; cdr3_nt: TGCAGCGCCTCCCCCCCTGACGAGCAGTACTTC; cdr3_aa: CSASPPDEQYF
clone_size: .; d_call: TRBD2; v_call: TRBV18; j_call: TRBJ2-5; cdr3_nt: TGTGCCAGCTCACCAAAGCGGGGGGATGAGACCCAGTACTTC; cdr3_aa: CASSPKRGDETQYF
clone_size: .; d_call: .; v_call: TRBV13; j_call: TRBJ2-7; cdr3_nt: TGTGCCAGCAGCCCCCAAGACAGGTCCTACAATGAGCAGTACTTC; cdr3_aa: CASSPQDRSYNEQYF
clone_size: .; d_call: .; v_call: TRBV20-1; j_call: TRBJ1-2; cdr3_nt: TGCAGTGCTAGAGGGGTGGCGTCGGAGTATGGCTACACCTTC; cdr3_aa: CSARGVASEYGYTF
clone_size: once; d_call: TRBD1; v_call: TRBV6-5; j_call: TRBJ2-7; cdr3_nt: TGTGCCAGCAGTTACCTCGACAGGGTTTCATACGAGCAGTACTTC; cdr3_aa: CASSYLDRVSYEQYF
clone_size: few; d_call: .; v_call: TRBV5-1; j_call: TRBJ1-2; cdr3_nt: TGCGCCAGCAGCTGGGGACACCTTGACTATGGCTACACCTTC; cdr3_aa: CASSWGHLDYGYTF
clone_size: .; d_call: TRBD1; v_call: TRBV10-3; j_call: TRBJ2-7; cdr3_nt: TGTGCCATCAGTGACCGGGACAGGGTTTACGAGCAGTACTTC; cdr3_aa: CAISDRDRVYEQYF
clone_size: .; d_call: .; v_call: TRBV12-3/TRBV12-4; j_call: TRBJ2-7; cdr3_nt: TGTGCCAGCAGTTTAACAGGAGACGATACCTACGAGCAGTACTTC; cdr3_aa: CASSLTGDDTYEQYF
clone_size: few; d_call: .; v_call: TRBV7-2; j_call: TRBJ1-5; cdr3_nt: TGTGCCAGCAGCCCCGCTACCTCGAGGCCCCAGCATTTT; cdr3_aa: CASSPATSRPQHF
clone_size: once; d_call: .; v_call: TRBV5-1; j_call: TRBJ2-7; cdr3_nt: TGCGCCAGTCAGCTCACGGCAGGGAGCTCCTACGAGCAGTACTTC; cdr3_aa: CASQLTAGSSYEQYF
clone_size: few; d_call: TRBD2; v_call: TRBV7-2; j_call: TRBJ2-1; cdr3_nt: TGTGCCAGCAGCTTAAGGCTAGCGGGGAACAATGAGCAGTTCTTC; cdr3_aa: CASSLRLAGNNEQFF
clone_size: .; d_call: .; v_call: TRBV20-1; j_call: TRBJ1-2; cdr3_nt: TGCAGTGCTAGTGTGCGAGCGGGGGGCTACACCTTC; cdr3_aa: CSASVRAGGYTF
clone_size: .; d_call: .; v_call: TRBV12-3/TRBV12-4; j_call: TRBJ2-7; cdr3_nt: TGTGCCAGCAGTGGAAGGGGGGTAAGACCCTACGAGCAGTACTTC; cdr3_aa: CASSGRGVRPYEQYF
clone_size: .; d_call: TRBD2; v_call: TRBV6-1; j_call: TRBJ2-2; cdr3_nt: TGTGCCAGCAGTGCCCCGGGACTAGCCAACACCGGGGAGCTGTTTTTT; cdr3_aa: CASSAPGLANTGELFF